These 21 T cell receptor beta chains originate from one sample sequenced in a study of shared clonotypes between healthy human individuals. Assay: immunoSEQ multiplex PCR; the TCRdb copy retains only in-frame clones and omits some. This repertoire shows roughly 2.5 million clones, around nine tenths found once; its top ten account for about 0.13%. Sequenced sample: naive CD4+ T cells sorted from blood. The subset denotes: CD45RA+ positively selected. The receptors were sampled from a man younger than 35 in good health.

V gene TRBV19 combines with J gene TRBJ2-1, with D tentatively TRBD1 (6 bases). The CDR3 has 15 residues. Between the trimmed V and J ends, which lost 4 bases and 8 bases, there was a span of 18 bases. Per the germline V gene, CDR1 is LNHDA and CDR2 is SQIVND (reference sequence). The CDR3 here is CASSKDRIPGDEQFF. The CDR3 coding sequence is TGTGCCAGTAGTAAAGACAGGATCCCCGGCGATGAGCAGTTCTTC.

Details on this clone: No DNA is shown, since the ends of the CDR3 on it are uncertain; the CDR3 is the one TCRdb lists. V and J are TRBV27 and TRBJ2-1; TRBD1 is the table's D call and was not checked against the DNA. The CDR3 is 14 residues long, counting both termini. The germline V gene encodes CDR1 MNHEY and CDR2 SMNVEV (reference sequence). CDR3 residues: CASSSFGTGNGGIF.

This chain uses TRBV6-4 with TRBJ1-2; D gene unclear. The CDR3 is 13 residues long. CDR1 MRHNA and CDR2 SNTAGT come from the germline V gene. The germline V and J ends were trimmed by 4 bases and 0 bases, with 6 bases remaining between them. The CDR3 spells CASSVSPNYGYTF. DNA for the CDR3: TGTGCCAGCAGTGTCTCCCCTAACTATGGCTACACCTTC.

V usage is TRBV2 and J usage is TRBJ2-5, with TRBD1 matching 8 bases. Germline V CDR1 and CDR2: SNHLY, FYNNEI. The length of the CDR3 is 14 residues. The ends lost 4 bases at V and 2 bases at J; junction bases unmatched: 3. The CDR3 is CASSGWTGQETQYF. The CDR3 DNA sequence: TGTGCCAGCAGTGGTTGGACAGGGCAAGAGACCCAGTACTTC.

The rearrangement joins TRBV27 to TRBJ1-1; D unresolved. Germline V gene sequence: CDR1 MNHEY, CDR2 SMNVEV (reference sequence). The germline V and J ends were trimmed by 3 bases and 4 bases, with 12 bases remaining between them. CDR3 length: 14 amino acids. The CDR3 DNA reads TGTGCCAGCAGTTTTTCGAGGGTCGCCACTGAAGCTTTCTTT. Translation gives CASSFSRVATEAFF.

The chain couples TRBV2 to TRBJ1-4, with 9 bases aligning to TRBD1. Germline CDR1 is SNHLY and CDR2 is FYNNEI. The V gene end was trimmed by 8 bases and the J gene end by 7 bases; junction bases not matched to a gene: 8. This CDR3 has 14 residues. CDR3 coding DNA: TGTGCCAGCGGGGGGACAGGGCCCGGTGAAAAACTGTTTTTT. It translates to CASGGTGPGEKLFF.

Details on this clone: Other DNA sequences in the sample encode the same CDR3. The gene calls are TRBV5-1 and TRBJ1-3; 7 positions match TRBD1. Germline CDR1 reads SGHRS; CDR2 reads YFSETQ. With 4 bases clipped from V and 4 bases from J, the junction kept 5 bases outside the gene matches. This CDR3 contains 14 residues. For the CDR3, the DNA is TGCGCCAGCAGCCTGGACAGGTCCGGAAACACCATATATTTT. Amino acids: CASSLDRSGNTIYF.

Of note for this clone: This same CDR3 is encoded by further DNA sequences in the sample. V gene TRBV11-3 combines with J gene TRBJ2-5; D not certain. Germline V gene sequence: CDR1 SGHNT, CDR2 YENEEA. CDR3 length: 13 amino acids. Trimming took 1 base from V and 5 from J, leaving 8 bases between them. The CDR3 coding sequence is TGTGCCAGCAGCTTAGGGGTTGCGGAGACCCAGTACTTC. This encodes CASSLGVAETQYF.

The CDR3 DNA sequence: TGTGCCAGCTGCGGAGAGGGAGGGGCTCCCTATGGCTACACCTTC. Amino acids: CASCGEGGAPYGYTF. The chain has TRBV9 and TRBJ1-2, with D possibly being TRBD1 (5 bases). The germline V gene has CDR1 SGDLS and CDR2 YYNGEE. Trimming shortened V by 7 bases and J by 4 bases, and 20 bases separated the two germline ends. The CDR3 sequence is 15 residues long.

This clone was seen a handful of times. Additional DNA sequences in this sample encode the identical CDR3. The chain couples TRBV5-6 to TRBJ2-5; D unclear. CDR3 size: 13 residues. V lost 1 base to trimming and J lost 1 base, with 5 bases between them. From germline, CDR1 is SGHDT and CDR2 YYEEEE. In nucleotides, the CDR3 is TGTGCCAGCAGCTTGTACAGCCAAGAGACCCAGTACTTC. Translated: CASSLYSQETQYF.

The V call is TRBV7-2, the J call TRBJ1-2; possibly TRBD1 for D (6 bases). CDR1 SGHTA and CDR2 FQGNSA come from the germline V gene. This CDR3 spans 14 amino acids. V lost 0 bases, J lost 6 bases, and 11 bases lay in between. CDR3 nucleotide sequence: TGTGCCAGCAGCTTAGCGGGCAGGGGACATGGCTACACCTTC. Its translation is CASSLAGRGHGYTF.

The rearrangement uses TRBV6-1 and TRBJ1-1; tentatively, D is TRBD1 (6 bases). Germline lookup yields CDR1 MNHNS and CDR2 SASEGT. V was trimmed by 3 bases and J by 11 bases, leaving 22 bases between them. The CDR3 loop spans 15 amino acids. The DNA for the CDR3 is TGTGCCAGCAGTGAGGCACCTGACAGGTCAAGCTCTGCTTTCTTT. This sequence encodes CASSEAPDRSSSAFF.

As DNA, the CDR3 is TGTGCCAGCAGCCACCCACTCTACAATGAGCAGTTCTTC. Amino acid sequence: CASSHPLYNEQFF. The chain couples TRBV6-5 to TRBJ2-1; D is uncertain. V lost 6 bases and J lost 3, with 9 bases in between. The germline V gene encodes CDR1 MNHEY and CDR2 SVGAGI. The CDR3 loop spans 13 amino acids.

The V call is TRBV7-8, the J call TRBJ2-7, with 9 bases identical to TRBD1. The CDR3 consists of 14 residues. Germline-derived CDR1 and CDR2 are SGHVS and FQNEAQ. Trimming cost V 6 bases and J 4 bases; bases outside gene matches: 7. The CDR3 reads CASSSLTGGYEQYF. CDR3 DNA: TGTGCCAGCAGTTCCCTGACAGGGGGGTACGAGCAGTACTTC.

This chain joins TRBV7-2 and TRBJ1-2; 8 nucleotides align to TRBD1. The CDR3 has 15 residues. After removal of 5 bases from V and 6 bases from J, the junction contained 11 bases not matched to a gene. Per germline, CDR1 SGHTA and CDR2 FQGNSA. CDR3 sequence (DNA): TGTGCCAGCAGCCAACCCCCGGGACAGGCCCATGGCTACACCTTC. The encoded protein is CASSQPPGQAHGYTF.

V is TRBV7-8 and J is TRBJ2-1, with a weak D call TRBD2 (5 bases). Germline-derived CDR1 and CDR2 are SGHVS and FQNEAQ. The CDR3 length is 16 residues. V lost 0 bases and J lost 0, with 9 bases in between. The CDR3 is CASSLATGSSYNEQFF. The CDR3 DNA sequence: TGTGCCAGCAGCTTAGCGACGGGGAGCTCCTACAATGAGCAGTTCTTC.

This clone was recorded only once. J is TRBJ2-3 and V is TRBV5-5; tentatively, D is TRBD1 (7 bases). This CDR3 spans 15 amino acids. CDR1 is SGHKS, CDR2 YYEKEE, per germline (reference sequence). The V end lost 2 bases, the J end lost 2 bases, and 12 bases lay between the germline ends. The CDR3 loop is CASSFAGQTTDTQYF. CDR3 nucleotides: TGTGCCAGCAGCTTCGCGGGACAGACCACAGATACGCAGTATTTT.

The chain combines TRBV11-2 with TRBJ2-1; weak D call: TRBD2 (5 bases). CDR1 SGHAT and CDR2 FQNNGV come from the germline V gene. V dropped 6 bases and J dropped 4 bases, with 10 bases sitting between them. The CDR3 is 13 residues long. The CDR3, as DNA: TGTGCCAGCAGGGAGGCACCTTACAATGAGCAGTTCTTC. Translated: CASREAPYNEQFF.

The V gene is TRBV11-2, the J gene TRBJ2-7, with TRBD2 as a possible D gene (6 bases). The CDR3 covers 13 residues. Trimming removed 3 bases at V and 4 bases at J, with 10 bases between. CDR1 is SGHAT and CDR2 is FQNNGV in the germline V gene. The CDR3, as DNA: TGTGCCAGCAGCTTTGAGGAGGGTTACGAGCAGTACTTC. Its translation: CASSFEEGYEQYF.

The rearrangement links TRBV30 to TRBJ2-7, with TRBD1 matching 12 bases. Germline lookup yields CDR1 GTSNPN and CDR2 SVGIG (reference sequence). The V segment lost 5 bases and the J segment 5 bases; nucleotides outside the gene matches: 7. The CDR3 runs to 14 residues. The CDR3 spells CAWCSGTGGNEQYF. CDR3 nucleotides: TGTGCCTGGTGCTCAGGGACAGGGGGCAACGAGCAGTACTTC. Combining the CDR3 with reference TRBV30 and TRBJ2-7 gives the whole variable domain SQTIHQWPATLVQPVGSPLSLECTVEGTSNPNLYWYRQAAGRGLQLLFYSVGIGQISSEVPQNLSASRPQDRQFILSSKKLLLSDSGFYLCAWCSGTGGNEQYFGPGTRLTVT.

This clone was seen only once. The chain is built from TRBV2 and TRBJ1-3; tentative D call: TRBD1 (5 bases). V gave up 7 bases and J gave up 1 base, with 17 bases separating them. Germline V gene sequence: CDR1 SNHLY, CDR2 FYNNEI. The CDR3 loop spans 16 amino acids. Here the CDR3 reads CASNSGALASGNTIYF. DNA of the CDR3: TGTGCCAGCAATTCCGGGGCCCTGGCATCTGGAAACACCATATATTTT.